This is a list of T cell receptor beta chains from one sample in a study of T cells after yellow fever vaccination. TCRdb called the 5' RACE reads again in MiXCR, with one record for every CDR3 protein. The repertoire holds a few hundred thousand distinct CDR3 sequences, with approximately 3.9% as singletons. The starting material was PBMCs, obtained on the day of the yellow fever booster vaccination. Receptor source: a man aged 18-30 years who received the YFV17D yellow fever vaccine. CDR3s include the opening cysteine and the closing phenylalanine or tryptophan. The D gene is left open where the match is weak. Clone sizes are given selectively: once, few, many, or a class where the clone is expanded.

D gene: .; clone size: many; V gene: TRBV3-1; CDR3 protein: CASSQRENTEAFF
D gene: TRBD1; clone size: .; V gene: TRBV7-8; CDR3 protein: CASSSGQGFQETQYF
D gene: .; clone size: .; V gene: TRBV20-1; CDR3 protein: CSARVGDSSYNSPLHF
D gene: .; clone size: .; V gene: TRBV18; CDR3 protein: CASSGTGTGNSPLHF
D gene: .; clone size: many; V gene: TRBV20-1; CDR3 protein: CSARVGGVTSGDGELFF
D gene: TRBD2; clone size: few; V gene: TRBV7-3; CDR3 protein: CASSLTGGGGGQYF
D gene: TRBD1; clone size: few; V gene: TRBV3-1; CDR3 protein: CASSPDRGAPQHF
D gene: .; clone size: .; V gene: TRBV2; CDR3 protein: CASSGGGVSGANVLTF
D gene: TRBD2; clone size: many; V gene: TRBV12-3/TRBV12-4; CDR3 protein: CASSDPGLAGALSTDTQYF
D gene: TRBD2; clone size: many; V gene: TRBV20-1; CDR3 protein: CSARDQSGDQDTQYF
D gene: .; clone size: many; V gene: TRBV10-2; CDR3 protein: CASSLQDADTQYF
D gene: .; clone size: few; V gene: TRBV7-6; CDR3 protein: CASSLSGEVTSPLHF
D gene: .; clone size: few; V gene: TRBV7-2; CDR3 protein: CASSSEPGPRRTF
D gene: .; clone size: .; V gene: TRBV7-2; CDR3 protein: CASSFHSMNTEAFF
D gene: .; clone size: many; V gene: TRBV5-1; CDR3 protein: CASSWGRTGAQETQYF
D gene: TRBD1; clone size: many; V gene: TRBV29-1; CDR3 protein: CSLRRGQVSYNEQFF
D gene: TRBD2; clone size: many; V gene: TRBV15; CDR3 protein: CATSTWTSGGGTLSTDTQYF
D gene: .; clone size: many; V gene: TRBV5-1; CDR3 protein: CASSLYGRGSATEAFF
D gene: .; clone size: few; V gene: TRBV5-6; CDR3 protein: CASSYRLDTQYF
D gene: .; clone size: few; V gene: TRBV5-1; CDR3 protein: CASSFEWGREAFF
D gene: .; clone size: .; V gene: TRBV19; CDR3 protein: CASSWHGKETQYF
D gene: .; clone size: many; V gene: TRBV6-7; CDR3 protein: CASSYEGLNWTNYGYTF
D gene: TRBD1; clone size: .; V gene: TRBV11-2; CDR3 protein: CASSWDRGYGNTIYF
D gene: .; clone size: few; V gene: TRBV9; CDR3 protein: CASSVDLGNQPQHF
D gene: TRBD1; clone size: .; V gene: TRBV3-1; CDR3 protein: CASSQESTGEETQYF
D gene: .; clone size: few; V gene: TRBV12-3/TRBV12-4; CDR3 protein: CASSPHRQSNTEAFF
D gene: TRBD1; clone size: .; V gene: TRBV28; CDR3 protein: CASSEAGGETQFF
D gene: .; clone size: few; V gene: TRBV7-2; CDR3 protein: CASSLGKYNEQFF
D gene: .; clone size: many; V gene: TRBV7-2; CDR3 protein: CASSLGSVGELFF
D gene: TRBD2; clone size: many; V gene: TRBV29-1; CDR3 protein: CSFGLAGAHTDTQYF
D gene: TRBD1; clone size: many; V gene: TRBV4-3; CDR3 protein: CASSQRDRGLYNEQFF
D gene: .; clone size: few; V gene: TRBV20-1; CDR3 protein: CSARTGYTEAFF
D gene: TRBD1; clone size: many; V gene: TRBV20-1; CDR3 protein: CSAPRTGGYTEAFF
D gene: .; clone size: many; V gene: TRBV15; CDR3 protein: CATSRDSPFRQTTYGYTF
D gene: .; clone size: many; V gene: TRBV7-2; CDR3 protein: CASSLGVSGPEAQETQYF
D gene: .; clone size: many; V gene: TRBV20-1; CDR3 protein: CSARTDSQETQYF
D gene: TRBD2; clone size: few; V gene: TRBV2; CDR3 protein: CASSPTSGLSYEQYF
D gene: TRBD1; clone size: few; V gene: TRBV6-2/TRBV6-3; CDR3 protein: CASERQGAENTGELFF
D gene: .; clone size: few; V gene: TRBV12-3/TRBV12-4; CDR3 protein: CASTTSTKRGTEAFF
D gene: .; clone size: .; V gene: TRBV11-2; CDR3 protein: CASSLEPGSGANVLTF
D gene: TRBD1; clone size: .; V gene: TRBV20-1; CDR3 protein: CSADVGQEQETQYF
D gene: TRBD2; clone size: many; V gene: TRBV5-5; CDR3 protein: CASSLAASGGYEQYF
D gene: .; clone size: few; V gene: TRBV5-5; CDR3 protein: CASSLEDYEQYF